This passage covers 22 T cell receptor beta chains from one sample sequenced in a study of blood T cell repertoires in COVID-19. Some clones are missing from TCRdb's copy, which holds only in-frame ones; the method was immunoSEQ multiplex PCR. The sample consists of 250,000 to 350,000 clones, 84% of them appearing once. Material for sequencing was peripheral blood. All receptors derive from a person between 65 and 79 years old with COVID-19, enrolled during active disease.

This clone was observed a single time. The rearrangement uses TRBV5-1 and TRBJ1-2; 7 bases are a match to TRBD1. This CDR3 comprises 15 residues. The V gene end was trimmed by 4 bases and the J gene end by 8 bases; junction bases not matched to a gene: 14. CDR1 and CDR2 (germline): SGHRS, YFSETQ. The CDR3 here is CASSTAGTERDGYTF. Here the CDR3 DNA reads TGCGCCAGCAGCACTGCCGGGACAGAAAGGGACGGCTACACCTTC.

This clone was observed many times. This chain links TRBV7-9 with TRBJ1-1; D is unclear. Germline CDR1 and CDR2: SEHNR and FQNEAQ (reference sequence). V lost 3 bases and J lost 4, with 12 bases in between. The CDR3 spans 14 residues. In DNA, the CDR3 is TGTGCCAGCAGCTTGATGAGCGGATCCACTGAAGCTTTCTTT. Its translation is CASSLMSGSTEAFF.

The V and J genes are TRBV7-2 and TRBJ2-5; 11 bases are shared with TRBD2. The CDR3 has 15 amino acids. Germline values: CDR1 SGHTA, CDR2 FQGNSA. With 3 bases clipped from V and 6 bases from J, the junction kept 6 bases outside the gene matches. CDR3 bases: TGTGCCAGCAGCTTCGTAGCGGGAGGGCCCCAGACCCAGTACTTC. Its translation: CASSFVAGGPQTQYF.

This chain uses TRBV7-2 with TRBJ1-1; TRBD1 matches 7 bases. The length of the CDR3 is 13 residues. From germline, CDR1 is SGHTA and CDR2 FQGNSA. The V and J ends lost 6 bases and 3 bases, in that order; junction bases with no gene match: 4. CDR3 protein: CASRMTGYTEAFF. The CDR3 bases are TGTGCCAGCAGGATGACAGGGTACACTGAAGCTTTCTTT.

The rearrangement joins TRBV5-1 to TRBJ1-1, with D perhaps matching TRBD1 (5 bases). Germline values: CDR1 SGHRS, CDR2 YFSETQ. This CDR3 region has 13 residues. The V and J ends lost 5 bases and 4 bases respectively, with 12 bases between them. This CDR3 reads CASSSGVGTEAFF. Here the CDR3 DNA reads TGCGCCAGCAGTTCGGGGGTCGGCACTGAAGCTTTCTTT.

The CDR3 coding sequence is TGTGCCAGCAGTTTTGAGAGGCAAAAGAATCGGAACACTGAAGCTTTCTTT. Translating gives CASSFERQKNRNTEAFF. The gene calls are TRBV27 and TRBJ1-1; D gene ambiguous. Between the trimmed V and J ends, which lost 3 bases and 1 base, there was a span of 18 bases. Per the germline V gene, CDR1 is MNHEY and CDR2 is SMNVEV (reference sequence). The CDR3 has 17 amino acids.

This clone was detected a few times. The chain joins TRBV3-1 (or the pseudogene TRBV3-2) to TRBJ2-7; no clear D. Germline V gives CDR1 LGHDT, CDR2 YNNKEL (reference sequence). With 1 base removed from V and 5 bases from J, the gap between germline ends came to 12 bases. The CDR3 sequence is 14 residues long. The CDR3 here is CASSQVVGLDEQYF. CDR3 DNA sequence: TGTGCCAGCAGCCAAGTCGTGGGCCTCGACGAGCAGTACTTC.

In its sample, this clone was seen once. The V and J genes are TRBV7-9 and TRBJ2-3, with 7 bases fitting TRBD1. The CDR3 is 13 residues long. With V trimmed by 4 bases and J by 4 bases, 2 bases remained unmatched. Germline-derived CDR1 and CDR2 are SEHNR and FQNEAQ (reference sequence). CDR3 loop: CASSSRGPDTQYF. The DNA of the CDR3 is TGTGCCAGCAGCTCGAGGGGGCCAGATACGCAGTATTTT.

The chain carries TRBV6-5 and TRBJ2-7; 9 bases align to TRBD1. The CDR3 is 13 amino acids. V lost 7 bases to trimming and J lost 5 bases; unmatched junction nucleotides: 6. CDR1 and CDR2 (germline): MNHEY, SVGAGI. The CDR3: CASTRGQGHEQYF. CDR3 in DNA: TGTGCCAGCACCCGTGGACAGGGGCACGAGCAGTACTTC.

For the CDR3, the DNA is TGTGCCAGCAGTTTTCATGGACAGGGCGCTCAGCCCCAGCATTTT. It translates to CASSFHGQGAQPQHF. This rearrangement joins TRBV28 to TRBJ1-5; 8 nucleotides agree with TRBD1. CDR1 is MDHEN, CDR2 SYDVKM, per germline. The CDR3 consists of 15 residues. The trim removed 3 bases at V and 6 bases at J, leaving 7 bases unmatched.

This rearrangement joins TRBV7-2 to TRBJ2-1, with D possibly being TRBD1 (5 bases). The CDR3 sequence is 15 residues long. CDR1 SGHTA and CDR2 FQGNSA come from the germline V gene. V gave up 5 bases and J gave up 7 bases, with 18 bases separating them. The CDR3 here is CASSLVQGLMNEQFF. Here the CDR3 DNA reads TGTGCCAGCAGCCTCGTCCAGGGTTTGATGAATGAGCAGTTCTTC.

The V gene is TRBV5-1, the J gene TRBJ2-2; tentatively, D is TRBD2 (6 bases). The CDR3 length is 15 residues. Germline CDR1 reads SGHRS; CDR2 reads YFSETQ. V lost 9 bases to trimming and J lost 0 bases, with 15 bases between them. CDR3 amino acids: CATKGTPANTGELFF. DNA of the CDR3: TGCGCCACCAAGGGGACTCCGGCGAACACCGGGGAGCTGTTTTTT.

The V and J genes are TRBV18 and TRBJ2-5; TRBD2 matches at 7 bases. The CDR3 is 13 residues long. The V and J ends lost 3 bases and 5 bases, in that order; junction bases with no gene match: 3. Germline V gene sequence: CDR1 KGHSH, CDR2 LQKENI. Here the CDR3 DNA reads TGTGCCAGCTCACCTAAGGGAGGGGAGACCCAGTACTTC. Residues: CASSPKGGETQYF.

As concerns this clone: The CDR3 end shows no conserved phenylalanine or tryptophan, and so a read error is likely. The DNA is omitted, as the CDR3 cannot be located on it reliably, and the CDR3 follows TCRdb's listing. The V gene is TRBV3-1 (or the pseudogene TRBV3-2), the J gene TRBJ1-1; TRBD1, the D gene given by the table, was not confirmed from the DNA. CDR1 and CDR2 from the germline V gene are LGHDT and YNNKEL (reference sequence). The length of the CDR3 is 11 amino acids, counting both ends. The CDR3 here is CASSQGGQATV.

CDR3 amino acids: CASSLRTGGQETQYF. The CDR3, as DNA: TGTGCCAGCAGCTTGAGGACAGGGGGACAAGAGACCCAGTACTTC. V usage is TRBV5-4 and J usage is TRBJ2-5; 10 positions agree with TRBD1. CDR3 length: 15 amino acids. Per germline, CDR1 SGHNT and CDR2 YYREEE (reference sequence). The V and J ends lost 1 base and 2 bases, in that order; junction bases with no gene match: 2.

The chain carries TRBV9 and TRBJ1-2; 7 positions agree with TRBD1. The CDR3 is 13 residues long. Trimming took 4 bases from V and 5 from J; bases not matched to a gene: 5. The V gene's germline CDR1 is SGDLS and CDR2 YYNGEE. CDR3 residues: CASSPDRRYGYTF. The CDR3 region has the DNA TGTGCCAGCAGCCCGGACAGGCGGTATGGCTACACCTTC.

V usage is TRBV19 and J usage is TRBJ1-5; D call uncertain. This CDR3 is 14 amino acids long. Germline CDR1 and CDR2: LNHDA and SQIVND (reference sequence). V was clipped by 6 bases and J by 5 bases, with 14 bases between them. The CDR3 loop is CASSQRVNDQPQHF. The CDR3 nucleotides are TGTGCCAGTAGCCAGCGGGTGAATGATCAGCCCCAGCATTTT.

The V call is TRBV27, the J call TRBJ2-7; unclear D gene. V lost 6 bases, J lost 2 bases, and 11 bases lay in between. The CDR3 runs to 13 residues. The germline gives CDR1 MNHEY, CDR2 SMNVEV (reference sequence). This CDR3 reads CASSRGWTYEQYF. In DNA form, the CDR3 reads TGTGCCAGCAGCCGCGGATGGACCTACGAGCAGTACTTC.

This chain links TRBV7-3 with TRBJ2-1, with D possibly TRBD2 on 6 matching bases. Germline CDR1 reads SGHTA; CDR2 reads FQGTGA. Trimming shortened V by 5 bases and J by 8 bases, and 19 bases separated the two germline ends. The CDR3 contains 15 residues. The CDR3 reads CASSPAGSRWDEQFF. Here the CDR3 DNA reads TGTGCCAGCAGCCCCGCCGGGAGCCGGTGGGATGAGCAGTTCTTC.

The chain is built from TRBV6-6 and TRBJ2-3; 7 nucleotides align to TRBD1. V trimming: 7 bases; J trimming: 1 base; junction bases outside the gene matches: 8. Germline lookup yields CDR1 MNHNY and CDR2 SVGAGI (reference sequence). This CDR3 comprises 15 residues. The DNA of the CDR3 is TGTGCCAGCAACCACCAGGGGGTAGGCACAGATACGCAGTATTTT. This sequence encodes CASNHQGVGTDTQYF.

The chain carries TRBV28 and TRBJ1-4, with D tentatively TRBD1 (5 bases). The CDR3 runs to 17 residues. Per the germline V gene, CDR1 is MDHEN and CDR2 is SYDVKM. V was pared by 2 bases and J by 2 bases, with 15 bases between. The CDR3 is CASSLSRRGRTNEKLFF. The CDR3 bases are TGTGCCAGCAGTTTAAGTCGTAGGGGTAGGACTAATGAAAAACTGTTTTTT.

This chain uses TRBV29-1 with TRBJ2-3; no firm D call. This CDR3 contains 11 residues. V was trimmed by 5 bases and J by 4 bases, leaving 7 bases between them. In germline, CDR1 is SQVTM, CDR2 ANQGSEA. The CDR3 is CSVNMADTQYF. CDR3 in DNA: TGCAGCGTTAACATGGCAGATACGCAGTATTTT.